Each of the 13 T cell receptor beta chains below was sequenced from the same sample in a study of cytomegalovirus exposure and HLA in healthy donors. The PCR used 60 Vbeta and 13 Jbeta primers. Measured with immunoSEQ multiplex PCR; TCRdb has only the in-frame clones, and not every one. Among some 180,000 clones listed, roughly 84% were seen once. Input material: PBMCs. These receptors were collected from a man aged 25 to 45 in good health and CMV-seropositive.

The J gene is TRBJ2-3, the V gene TRBV11-3; D remains ambiguous. The CDR3 loop spans 14 amino acids. Germline CDR1 is SGHNT and CDR2 is YENEEA. The germline V and J ends were trimmed by 5 bases and 0 bases, with 9 bases remaining between them. CDR3 protein: CASSPVSSTDTQYF. CDR3 sequence (DNA): TGTGCCAGCAGCCCGGTTAGTAGCACAGATACGCAGTATTTT.

The chain links TRBV5-4 to TRBJ2-1; perhaps TRBD2 as D (6 bases). This CDR3 spans 14 amino acids. Germline-derived CDR1 and CDR2 are SGHNT and YYREEE (reference sequence). V lost 5 bases, J lost 6 bases, and 15 bases lay in between. CDR3 nucleotide sequence: TGTGCCAGCAGTCCGGTGCGGGGTATCAATGAGCAGTTCTTC. Translated, it gives CASSPVRGINEQFF.

This rearrangement joins TRBV25-1 to TRBJ2-4, with D possibly being TRBD1 (6 bases). The germline gives CDR1 MGHDK, CDR2 SYGVNS. Trimming stripped 2 bases from V and 0 bases from J, with 11 bases between. This CDR3 has 16 amino acids. CDR3 in amino acids: CASSEKGTLAKNIQYF. CDR3 DNA sequence: TGTGCCAGCAGTGAAAAGGGGACACTAGCCAAAAACATTCAGTACTTC.

The V and J genes are TRBV2 and TRBJ2-1, with D perhaps TRBD2 (6 bases). The V gene's germline CDR1 is SNHLY and CDR2 FYNNEI. This CDR3 is built from 14 residues. V lost 3 bases, J lost 3 bases, and 9 bases lay in between. CDR3 in DNA: TGTGCCAGCAGTGAGAGACTAGGCTACAATGAGCAGTTCTTC. Amino acids: CASSERLGYNEQFF.

This chain links TRBV6-5 with TRBJ2-1; 11 bases line up with TRBD1. From germline, CDR1 is MNHEY and CDR2 SVGAGI. After removal of 0 bases from V and 6 bases from J, the junction contained 4 bases not matched to a gene. This CDR3 contains 16 residues. The CDR3 coding sequence is TGTGCCAGCAGTTACTCAACCGGGACAGGGGGCAATGAGCAGTTCTTC. This encodes CASSYSTGTGGNEQFF.

On this clone itself: The sample contains more than one DNA sequence encoding this CDR3. V gene TRBV18 combines with J gene TRBJ2-1; tentative D call: TRBD2 (5 bases). V was trimmed by 6 bases and J by 0 bases, leaving 12 bases between them. The CDR3 spans 15 residues. In germline, CDR1 is KGHSH, CDR2 LQKENI. The CDR3 protein is CASSLSGSSYNEQFF. In DNA form, the CDR3 reads TGTGCCAGCTCCCTCTCGGGGAGCTCCTACAATGAGCAGTTCTTC.

The chain couples TRBV20-1 to TRBJ2-1; D possibly corresponds to TRBD2 (5 bases). Trimming took off 3 bases at V and 7 bases at J, with 7 bases between the two ends. The germline gives CDR1 DFQATT, CDR2 SNEGSKA (reference sequence). This CDR3 comprises 11 residues. The CDR3 protein is CSASWRNEQFF. CDR3 bases: TGCAGTGCTAGTTGGAGGAATGAGCAGTTCTTC.

The J gene is TRBJ1-6, the V gene TRBV5-5; D gene uncertain. The germline gives CDR1 SGHKS, CDR2 YYEKEE (reference sequence). V lost 0 bases and J 8 bases, leaving 6 bases between the germline ends. This CDR3 is built from 13 residues. CDR3 protein: CASSLVADSPLHF. The CDR3 bases are TGTGCCAGCAGCTTGGTGGCGGATTCACCCCTCCACTTT. The variable domain in full, completed from reference TRBV5-5 and TRBJ1-6, reads DAGVTQSPTHLIKTRGQQVTLRCSPISGHKSVSWYQQVLGQGPQFIFQYYEKEERGRGNFPDRFSARQFPNYSSELNVNALLLGDSALYLCASSLVADSPLHFGNGTRLTVT.

This rearrangement joins TRBV11-2 to TRBJ2-3; no reliable D call. Germline V gives CDR1 SGHAT, CDR2 FQNNGV. There are 12 residues in the CDR3. Trimming left V 1 base short and J 6 bases short, with 5 bases between. The CDR3 DNA follows: TGTGCCAGCAGCTTAGTCGGGGATACGCAGTATTTT. Amino acids: CASSLVGDTQYF.

CDR3 residues: CASSPVPQQGGNGNTIYF. The CDR3 coding sequence is TGTGCCAGCTCACCAGTCCCCCAACAGGGCGGCAATGGAAACACCATATATTTT. The genes are TRBV18 and TRBJ1-3, with D possibly TRBD1 on 6 matching bases. CDR1 is KGHSH and CDR2 is LQKENI in the germline V gene. Trimming took 2 bases from V and 3 from J, leaving 20 bases between them. CDR3 length equals 18 residues.

This CDR3 reads CASSLWSSGPQETQYF. The CDR3 DNA follows: TGTGCCAGCAGCTTATGGTCTAGCGGCCCTCAAGAGACCCAGTACTTC. The chain carries TRBV11-2 and TRBJ2-5; 7 bases are a match to TRBD2. The germline V gene has CDR1 SGHAT and CDR2 FQNNGV. The CDR3 runs 16 residues. Unmatched junction bases numbered 8, after V lost 2 bases and J lost 2 bases.

The gene calls are TRBV5-1 and TRBJ1-2; D is possibly TRBD1 (5 bases). V gave up 0 bases and J gave up 10 bases, with 22 bases separating them. This CDR3 is built from 16 residues. Germline CDR1 reads SGHRS; CDR2 reads YFSETQ. The CDR3, as DNA: TGCGCCAGCAGCTTGGCGCTCACCCCCGGGGGAGTCGACTACACCTTC. Its translation: CASSLALTPGGVDYTF.

The J gene is TRBJ2-7, the V gene TRBV13; possibly TRBD1 for D (5 bases). The CDR3 is 14 amino acids. The germline V gene has CDR1 PRHDT and CDR2 FYEKMQ (reference sequence). V lost 5 bases, J lost 0 bases, and 11 bases lay in between. CDR3 sequence reads: CASSPGHSSYEQYF. The CDR3 region has the DNA TGTGCCAGCAGCCCTGGACACAGCTCCTACGAGCAGTACTTC.